The clone carrying this TCR beta chain occurred many times. Looked up from germline, CDR1 is SGHRS and CDR2 is YFSETQ. The CDR3 sequence is 14 residues long. V lost 2 bases and J 7 bases, leaving 14 bases between the germline ends. The source of the sample is a study of T-cell reconstitution after alpha-beta-depleted transplantation in children. Unique molecular identifiers were incorporated during preparation of the TCRbeta library. MiXCR, applied by TCRdb to the PCR reads, yields one record per CDR3 protein. The sample lists under 300,000 distinct CDR3 sequences; around 10% were seen once. J is TRBJ2-3 and V is TRBV5-1, with D perhaps matching TRBD2 (6 bases). The sequenced sample was peripheral blood, obtained 180 days after TCRalphabeta/CD19-depleted stem cell transplant. The clonotype was recovered from a male patient between 2 and 9 years old who had a stem cell transplant for chronic granulomatous disease, so the T cells may come from the graft donor. CDR3 sequence: CASSFRDSINTQYF. In nucleotides, the CDR3 is TGCGCCAGCAGCTTCAGGGACTCCATAAATACGCAGTATTTT.